The sequence of this TCR beta chain was determined in a study of blood T cell repertoires in COVID-19. Method: immunoSEQ multiplex PCR; TCRdb's copy keeps in-frame clones and lacks some. The repertoire includes 53,000 or so clones, around 85% of them detected once, and approximately 17% sits in the top ten. Sequenced sample: peripheral blood. This clonotype was sampled from a man in his sixties or seventies with active COVID-19.

CDR3 coding DNA: TGTGCCAGCTCACCCCCGGGACTAGCGGGAGGGCCTTTAGGCGAGCAGTACTTC. Its translation: CASSPPGLAGGPLGEQYF. The chain carries TRBV18 and TRBJ2-7; 16 nucleotides agree with TRBD2. Germline assignment: CDR1 KGHSH and CDR2 LQKENI. After removal of 3 bases from V and 6 bases from J, the junction contained 11 bases not matched to a gene. The CDR3 consists of 18 residues. The full variable domain, rest sourced from reference TRBV18 and TRBJ2-7, is NAGVMQNPRHLVRRRGQEARLRCSPMKGHSHVYWYRQLPEEGLKFMVYLQKENIIDESGMPKERFSAEFPKEGPSILRIQQVVRGDSAAYFCASSPPGLAGGPLGEQYFGPGTRLTVT.